The rows below give T cell receptor beta chains drawn from one sample of a study of cytomegalovirus exposure and HLA in healthy donors. The repertoire was sequenced with immunoSEQ multiplex PCR; TCRdb's copy has only in-frame clones and lacks some. The repertoire includes about 120,000 clones, 60% to 85% of them detected once, and approximately 2.6% sits in the top ten. The sequenced material came from PBMCs. Receptors originate from a female donor in good health and CMV-seronegative. CDR3s include the opening cysteine and the closing phenylalanine or tryptophan.

v_gene,j_gene,CDR3aa
TRBV5-6,TRBJ2-7,CASSHGGAAYEQYF
TRBV19,TRBJ1-5,CASRVVGTGNQPQHF
TRBV9,TRBJ2-3,CASSVERVDTQYF
TRBV7-9,TRBJ2-1,CASYRLANARNEQFF
TRBV7-9,TRBJ2-3,CSSSLGDTLYF
TRBV6-5,TRBJ2-1,CASSSPGLEFF
TRBV7-2,TRBJ2-7,CASSSIGTVGYEQYF
TRBV6-1,TRBJ2-2,CASSPRRQNTGELFF
TRBV18,TRBJ2-4,CASSPPGQGVNIQYF
TRBV5-6,TRBJ1-1,CASSLGGQGRIEAFF
TRBV30,TRBJ2-7,CAWDRTSGVGAEQYF
TRBV4-2,TRBJ2-7,CASSQVKNTWTTSYEQYF
TRBV27,TRBJ2-3,CASSPAGGAADTQYF
TRBV19,TRBJ2-1,CASSRTLAGGRDEQFF